This TCR beta chain stems from a study of shared clonotypes between healthy human individuals. CDR3 length equals 16 residues. Trimming left V 3 bases short and J 5 bases short, with 18 bases between. CDR1 is KGHSH and CDR2 is LQKENI in the germline V gene. Generated by immunoSEQ multiplex PCR, the TCRdb table keeps only in-frame clones and is missing some. In the table there are around 440,000 clones, 60% to 80% of which are singletons. Sequencing input: PBMCs. V and J are TRBV18 and TRBJ2-3; D remains ambiguous. This clonotype originated in a woman in her thirties or forties in good health. Some clones in this sample may be carry-over from other donors' samples. CDR3 residues: CASSPRTEAWGDTQYF. As DNA, the CDR3 is TGTGCCAGCTCACCCCGAACAGAGGCCTGGGGAGATACGCAGTATTTT.